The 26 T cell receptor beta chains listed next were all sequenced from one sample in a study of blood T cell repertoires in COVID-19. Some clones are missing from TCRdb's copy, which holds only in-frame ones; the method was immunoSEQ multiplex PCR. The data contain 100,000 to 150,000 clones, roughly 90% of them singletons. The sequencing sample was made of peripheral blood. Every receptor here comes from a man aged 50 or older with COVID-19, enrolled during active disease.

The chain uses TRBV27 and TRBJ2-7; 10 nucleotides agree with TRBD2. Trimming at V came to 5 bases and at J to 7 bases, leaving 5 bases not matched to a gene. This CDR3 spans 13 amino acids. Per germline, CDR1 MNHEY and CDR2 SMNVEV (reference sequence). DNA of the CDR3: TGTGCCAGCAGTCCCCCGGGACTAGCGGAGCAGTACTTC. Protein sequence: CASSPPGLAEQYF.

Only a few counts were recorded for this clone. The CDR3 nucleotides read TGTGCCAGCAGTCCCAGGACAGGGTGGCAGCCCCAGCATTTT. It translates to CASSPRTGWQPQHF. The J gene is TRBJ1-5, the V gene TRBV28, with 8 bases that match TRBD1. Germline assignment: CDR1 MDHEN and CDR2 SYDVKM. The CDR3 is 14 residues long. Losses at the gene ends were 5 bases for V and 7 bases for J; bases not matched to a gene: 7.

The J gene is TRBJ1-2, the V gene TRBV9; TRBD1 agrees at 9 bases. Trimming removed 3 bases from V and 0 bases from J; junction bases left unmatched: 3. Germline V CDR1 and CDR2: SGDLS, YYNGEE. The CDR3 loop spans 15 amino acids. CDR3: CASSAGQGANYGYTF. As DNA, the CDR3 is TGTGCCAGCAGCGCGGGACAGGGAGCTAACTATGGCTACACCTTC.

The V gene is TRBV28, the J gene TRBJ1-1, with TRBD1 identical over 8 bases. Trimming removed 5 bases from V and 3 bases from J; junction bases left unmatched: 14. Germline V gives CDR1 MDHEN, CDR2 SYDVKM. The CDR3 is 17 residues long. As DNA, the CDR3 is TGTGCCAGCAGTGTGCCGGGACAGGTGGGCCTGGACACTGAAGCTTTCTTT. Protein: CASSVPGQVGLDTEAFF.

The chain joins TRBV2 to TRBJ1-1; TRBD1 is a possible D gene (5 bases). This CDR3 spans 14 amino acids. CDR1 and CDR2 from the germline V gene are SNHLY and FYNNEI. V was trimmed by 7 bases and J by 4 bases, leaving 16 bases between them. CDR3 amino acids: CASNGAALGTEAFF. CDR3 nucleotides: TGTGCCAGCAATGGGGCCGCTCTTGGCACTGAAGCTTTCTTT.

The CDR3 here is CASSYSIGITNYGYTF. Here the CDR3 DNA reads TGTGCCAGCAGTTACTCGATCGGGATTACTAACTATGGCTACACCTTC. The chain links TRBV6-5 to TRBJ1-2, with D unresolved. Between the trimmed V and J ends, which lost 0 bases and 0 bases, there was a span of 11 bases. The germline CDR1 and CDR2 sequences are MNHEY and SVGAGI. The CDR3 totals 16 residues.

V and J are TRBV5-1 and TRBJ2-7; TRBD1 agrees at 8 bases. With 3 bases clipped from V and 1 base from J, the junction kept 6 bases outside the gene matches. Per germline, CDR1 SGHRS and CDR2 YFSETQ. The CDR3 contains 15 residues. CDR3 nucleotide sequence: TGCGCCAGCAGCTCCATCGGGACAGGATCCTACGAGCAGTACTTC. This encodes CASSSIGTGSYEQYF.

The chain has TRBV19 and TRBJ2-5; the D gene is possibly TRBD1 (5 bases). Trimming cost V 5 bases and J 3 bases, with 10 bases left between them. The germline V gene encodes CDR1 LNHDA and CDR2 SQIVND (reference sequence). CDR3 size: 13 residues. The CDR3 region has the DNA TGTGCCAGTAGTGTACAGGTGGAAGAGACCCAGTACTTC. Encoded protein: CASSVQVEETQYF.

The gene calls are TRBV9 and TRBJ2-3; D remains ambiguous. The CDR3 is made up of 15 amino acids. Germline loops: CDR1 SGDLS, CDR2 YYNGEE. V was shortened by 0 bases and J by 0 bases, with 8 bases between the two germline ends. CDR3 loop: CASSVEARSTDTQYF. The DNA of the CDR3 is TGTGCCAGCAGCGTAGAAGCGAGAAGCACAGATACGCAGTATTTT.

The CDR3 here is CASSLALSTGELFF. The CDR3 region has the DNA TGTGCCAGCAGCTTAGCCCTGAGCACCGGGGAGCTGTTTTTT. The V gene is TRBV11-2, the J gene TRBJ2-2; D gene unclear. Germline CDR1 is SGHAT and CDR2 is FQNNGV. CDR3 length: 14 residues. Trimming shortened V by 1 base and J by 4 bases, and 7 bases separated the two germline ends.

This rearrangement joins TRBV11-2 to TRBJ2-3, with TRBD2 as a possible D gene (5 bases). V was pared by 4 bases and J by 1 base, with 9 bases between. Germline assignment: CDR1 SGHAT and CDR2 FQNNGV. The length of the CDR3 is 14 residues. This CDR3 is CASSSDYRTDTQYF. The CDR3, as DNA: TGTGCCAGCAGCTCCGACTACCGCACAGATACGCAGTATTTT.

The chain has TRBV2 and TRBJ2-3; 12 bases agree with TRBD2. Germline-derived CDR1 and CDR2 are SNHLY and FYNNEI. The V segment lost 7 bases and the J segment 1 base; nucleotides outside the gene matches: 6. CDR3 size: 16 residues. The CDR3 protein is CASKKLAGGRTDTQYF. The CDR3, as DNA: TGTGCCAGCAAGAAACTAGCGGGAGGCCGCACAGATACGCAGTATTTT.

CDR3: CASSLSFGGNEQFF. CDR3 nucleotides: TGTGCCAGCAGTCTTAGCTTCGGTGGCAATGAGCAGTTCTTC. V gene TRBV7-9 combines with J gene TRBJ2-1; D unclear. V was cut by 6 bases and J by 6 bases, with 15 bases left in between. The CDR3 covers 14 residues. CDR1 SEHNR and CDR2 FQNEAQ come from the germline V gene (reference sequence). Full variable domain (rest looked up from reference TRBV7-9 and TRBJ2-1): DTGVSQNPRHKITKRGQNVTFRCDPISEHNRLYWYRQTLGQGPEFLTYFQNEAQLEKSRLLSDRFSAERPKGSFSTLEIQRTEQGDSAMYLCASSLSFGGNEQFFGPGTRLTVL.

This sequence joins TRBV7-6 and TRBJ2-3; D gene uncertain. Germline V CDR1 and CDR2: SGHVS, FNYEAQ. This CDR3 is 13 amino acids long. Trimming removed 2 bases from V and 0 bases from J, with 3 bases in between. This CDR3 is CASSLPSTDTQYF. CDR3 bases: TGTGCCAGCAGCTTACCTAGCACAGATACGCAGTATTTT.

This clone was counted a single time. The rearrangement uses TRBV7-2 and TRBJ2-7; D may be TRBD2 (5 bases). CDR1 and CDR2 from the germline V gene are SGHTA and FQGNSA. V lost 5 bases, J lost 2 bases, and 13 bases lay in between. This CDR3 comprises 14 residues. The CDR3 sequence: CASSPPWTPYEQYF. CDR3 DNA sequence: TGTGCCAGCAGCCCGCCCTGGACTCCCTACGAGCAGTACTTC.

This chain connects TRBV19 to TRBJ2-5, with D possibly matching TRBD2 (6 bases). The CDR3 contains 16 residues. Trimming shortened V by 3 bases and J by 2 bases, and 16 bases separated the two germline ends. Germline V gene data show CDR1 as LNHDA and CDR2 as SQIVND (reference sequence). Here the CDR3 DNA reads TGTGCCAGTAGTATGGCCACCGGGAGCTCTCAAGAGACCCAGTACTTC. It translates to CASSMATGSSQETQYF.

The CDR3 is CASSPGFGDLPEQYF. CDR3 DNA sequence: TGCGCCAGCAGCCCAGGATTCGGGGACTTGCCAGAGCAGTACTTC. The chain uses TRBV4-1 and TRBJ2-7; D perhaps matches TRBD2 (6 bases). The V gene's germline CDR1 is MGHRA and CDR2 YSYEKL. Deletions cut 4 bases from V and 7 bases from J, with 20 bases between. This CDR3 contains 15 residues.

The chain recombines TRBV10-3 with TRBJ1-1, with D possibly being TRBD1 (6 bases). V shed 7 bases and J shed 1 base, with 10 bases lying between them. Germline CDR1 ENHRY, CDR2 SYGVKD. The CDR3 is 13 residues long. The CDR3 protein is CAITPGQNTEAFF. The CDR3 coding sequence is TGTGCCATCACACCGGGACAGAACACTGAAGCTTTCTTT.

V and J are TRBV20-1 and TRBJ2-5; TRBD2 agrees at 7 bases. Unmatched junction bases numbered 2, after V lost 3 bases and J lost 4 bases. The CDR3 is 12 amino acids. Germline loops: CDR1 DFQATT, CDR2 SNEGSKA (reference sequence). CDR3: CSASIAGETQYF. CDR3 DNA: TGCAGTGCTAGTATAGCGGGAGAGACCCAGTACTTC.

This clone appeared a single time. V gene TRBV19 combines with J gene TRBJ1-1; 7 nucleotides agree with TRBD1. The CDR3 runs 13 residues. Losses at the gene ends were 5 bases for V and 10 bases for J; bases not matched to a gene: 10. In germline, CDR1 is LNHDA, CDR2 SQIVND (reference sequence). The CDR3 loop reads CASSPQTGIGAFF. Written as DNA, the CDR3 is TGTGCCAGTAGTCCTCAGACAGGGATCGGAGCTTTCTTT.

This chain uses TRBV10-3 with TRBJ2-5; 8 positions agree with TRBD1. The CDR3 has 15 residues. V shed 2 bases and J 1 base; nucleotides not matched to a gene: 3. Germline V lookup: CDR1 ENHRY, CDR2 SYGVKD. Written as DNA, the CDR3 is TGTGCCATCAGTGAGGTCGGACAGGGCCAAGAGACCCAGTACTTC. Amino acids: CAISEVGQGQETQYF.

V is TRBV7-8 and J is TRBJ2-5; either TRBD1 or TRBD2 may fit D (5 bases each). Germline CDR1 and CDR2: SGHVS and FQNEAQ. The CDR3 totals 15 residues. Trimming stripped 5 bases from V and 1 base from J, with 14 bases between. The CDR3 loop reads CASSRQSGRQETQYF. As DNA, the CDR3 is TGTGCCAGCAGCCGACAGAGCGGCCGCCAAGAGACCCAGTACTTC.

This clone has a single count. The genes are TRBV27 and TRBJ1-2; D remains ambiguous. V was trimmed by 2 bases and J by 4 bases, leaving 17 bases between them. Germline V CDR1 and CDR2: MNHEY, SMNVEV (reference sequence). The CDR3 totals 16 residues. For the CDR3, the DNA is TGTGCCAGCAGTTTAAGCAGGAGGGTCGGGGTCTATGGCTACACCTTC. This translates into CASSLSRRVGVYGYTF.

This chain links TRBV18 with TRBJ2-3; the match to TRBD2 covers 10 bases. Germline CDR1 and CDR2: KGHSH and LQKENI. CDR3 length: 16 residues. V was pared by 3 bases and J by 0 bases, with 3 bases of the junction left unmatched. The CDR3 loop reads CASSPEREGSTDTQYF. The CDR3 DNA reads TGTGCCAGCTCACCCGAGCGGGAGGGTAGCACAGATACGCAGTATTTT.

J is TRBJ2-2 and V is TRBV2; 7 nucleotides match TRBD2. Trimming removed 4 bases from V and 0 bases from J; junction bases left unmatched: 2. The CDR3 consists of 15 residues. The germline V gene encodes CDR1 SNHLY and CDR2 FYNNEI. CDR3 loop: CASSGLAANTGELFF. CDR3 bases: TGTGCCAGCAGTGGGCTAGCGGCGAACACCGGGGAGCTGTTTTTT.

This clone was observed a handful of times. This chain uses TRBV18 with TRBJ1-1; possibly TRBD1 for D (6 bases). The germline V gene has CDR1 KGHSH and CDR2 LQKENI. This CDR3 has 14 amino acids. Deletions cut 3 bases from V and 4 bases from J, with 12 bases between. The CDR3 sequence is CASSPGGQGTEAFF. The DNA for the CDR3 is TGTGCCAGCTCACCCGGGGGGCAGGGCACTGAAGCTTTCTTT.